The 21 T cell receptor beta chains listed next were all sequenced from one sample in a study of blood T cell repertoires in COVID-19. The repertoire was sequenced with immunoSEQ multiplex PCR; TCRdb's copy has only in-frame clones and lacks some. The table includes approximately 220,000 clones, approximately 83% detected once. Specimen: PBMCs or T cells enriched from blood (not recorded which). These receptors originate from a woman aged 45-65 years who had been exposed to COVID-19.

V usage is TRBV6-2 or TRBV6-3 and J usage is TRBJ1-5; 9 bases map to TRBD1. CDR1 is MNHEY and CDR2 is SVGEGT in the germline V gene. V trimming: 6 bases; J trimming: 4 bases; junction bases outside the gene matches: 4. This CDR3 comprises 14 residues. DNA of the CDR3: TGTGCCAGCAGCGGACAGGGGCGGAATCAGCCCCAGCATTTT. Translated, it gives CASSGQGRNQPQHF.

This sequence joins TRBV2 and TRBJ2-3; 7 bases map to TRBD1. The length of the CDR3 is 14 residues. The V gene's germline CDR1 is SNHLY and CDR2 FYNNEI. J lost 0 bases, V lost 8 bases, and 5 bases had no gene match. The CDR3 region has the DNA TGTGCCAGCCACAGGGGTACTAGCACAGATACGCAGTATTTT. Its translation: CASHRGTSTDTQYF. The full variable domain, completed using reference TRBV2 and TRBJ2-3, is EPEVTQTPSHQVTQMGQEVILRCVPISNHLYFYWYRQILGQKVEFLVSFYNNEISEKSEIFDDQFSVERPDGSNFTLKIRSTKLEDSAMYFCASHRGTSTDTQYFGPGTRLTVL.

This clone was detected only a few times. The chain links TRBV3-1 (or the pseudogene TRBV3-2) to TRBJ1-6, with D perhaps matching TRBD1 (6 bases). The germline gives CDR1 LGHDT, CDR2 YNNKEL (reference sequence). This CDR3 has 15 residues. V was pared by 1 base and J by 7 bases, with 11 bases between. CDR3 nucleotides: TGTGCCAGCAGCCAAGGCAGGGGTGGCAATTCACCCCTCCACTTT. Translated: CASSQGRGGNSPLHF.

The rearrangement uses TRBV7-6 and TRBJ2-7, with 11 bases fitting TRBD1. Germline assignment: CDR1 SGHVS and CDR2 FNYEAQ. V lost 5 bases, J lost 3 bases, and 3 bases stayed unmatched. The CDR3 sequence is 14 residues long. The DNA for the CDR3 is TGTGCCAGCAGCCCTGGGACAGGGGGCTACGAGCAGTACTTC. It encodes CASSPGTGGYEQYF.

In its sample, this clone was seen once. The chain joins TRBV7-9 to TRBJ2-3; D uncertain. The CDR3 runs to 14 residues. Germline V gene sequence: CDR1 SEHNR, CDR2 FQNEAQ (reference sequence). The ends were cut back, 1 base at V and 2 bases at J, with 7 bases in the middle. The CDR3 DNA follows: TGTGCCAGCAGCTTAGACGGGTACACAGATACGCAGTATTTT. It is translated as CASSLDGYTDTQYF.

The chain employs TRBV10-3 and TRBJ1-1; D possibly corresponds to TRBD1 (6 bases). Trimming left V 9 bases short and J 6 bases short, with 26 bases between. Per germline, CDR1 ENHRY and CDR2 SYGVKD. The CDR3 is 16 amino acids. The CDR3, as DNA: TGTGCCATAGGGGGGGACAAGGGACTTTCGTTCTCTGAAGCTTTCTTT. Translation: CAIGGDKGLSFSEAFF.

As DNA, the CDR3 is TGCGCCAGCAGCTTGGGGGGGGAGACAGCGGCTTTCTTT. Protein sequence: CASSLGGETAAFF. V usage is TRBV4-3 and J usage is TRBJ1-1, with D possibly being TRBD1 (5 bases). Trimming shortened V by 5 bases and J by 11 bases, and 18 bases separated the two germline ends. CDR1 and CDR2 from the germline V gene are LGHNA and YSLEER. This CDR3 spans 13 amino acids.

The chain has TRBV12-5 and TRBJ1-1; D not certain. Trimming took off 6 bases at V and 4 bases at J, with 15 bases between the two ends. The length of the CDR3 is 14 residues. Germline V lookup: CDR1 LGHNT, CDR2 FRNRAP. The CDR3 nucleotides are TGTGCTAGTGGCCCTCGGGAGCAGTCCACTGAAGCTTTCTTT. Translation: CASGPREQSTEAFF.

The rearrangement uses TRBV29-1 and TRBJ2-7, with 8 bases that match TRBD1. The V segment lost 5 bases and the J segment 9 bases; nucleotides outside the gene matches: 6. In germline, CDR1 is SQVTM, CDR2 ANQGSEA. The CDR3 covers 11 residues. CDR3 in amino acids: CSVLTGVAQYF. The CDR3 coding sequence is TGCAGCGTTTTGACAGGGGTTGCGCAGTACTTC.

The V call is TRBV7-2, the J call TRBJ1-3; D remains unclear. Trimming left V 2 bases short and J 3 bases short, with 11 bases between. The CDR3 is 15 residues long. Looked up from germline, CDR1 is SGHTA and CDR2 is FQGNSA. The CDR3 region has the DNA TGTGCCAGCAGCTTATACTCCGGTATTGGAAACACCATATATTTT. The encoded protein is CASSLYSGIGNTIYF.

The J gene is TRBJ1-2, the V gene TRBV18, with 8 bases identical to TRBD1. The CDR3 is 13 amino acids. Germline-derived CDR1 and CDR2 are KGHSH and LQKENI. V lost 3 bases, J lost 8 bases, and 5 bases stayed unmatched. The CDR3 reads CASSPDRVDGYTF. CDR3 DNA: TGTGCCAGCTCACCGGACAGGGTGGACGGCTACACCTTC.

The rearrangement links TRBV2 to TRBJ1-5, with D unclear. V was clipped by 0 bases and J by 7 bases, with 10 bases between them. The CDR3 runs 14 residues. In germline, CDR1 is SNHLY, CDR2 FYNNEI. DNA for the CDR3: TGTGCCAGCAGTGAAGCCGAGGGAAGCCAGCCCCAGCATTTT. As protein: CASSEAEGSQPQHF.

J is TRBJ2-1 and V is TRBV6-4, with 11 bases aligning to TRBD2. The CDR3 is 14 residues long. From germline, CDR1 is MRHNA and CDR2 SNTAGT. V was clipped by 3 bases and J by 7 bases; unmatched bases: 2. Here the CDR3 DNA reads TGTGCCAGCAGTGAACTAGCGGGGGCGAATGAGCAGTTCTTC. Amino acid sequence: CASSELAGANEQFF.

This clone appeared a single time. This CDR3 reads CASSFYGGETQYF. DNA of the CDR3: TGTGCCAGCAGCTTTTATGGGGGGGAGACCCAGTACTTC. The J gene is TRBJ2-5, the V gene TRBV7-8; D may be TRBD2 (6 bases). Germline V gene sequence: CDR1 SGHVS, CDR2 FQNEAQ. The CDR3 has 13 amino acids. V lost 3 bases and J lost 5, with 10 bases in between.

This rearrangement joins TRBV9 to TRBJ1-1, with a tentative D call TRBD1 (6 bases). Trimming pared 4 bases from V and 5 bases from J, leaving 18 bases between. The CDR3 has 15 amino acids. Germline V lookup: CDR1 SGDLS, CDR2 YYNGEE. The CDR3 DNA reads TGTGCCAGCAGCCCGAATCGAGGGGGGGGGACTGAAGCTTTCTTT. Translated, it gives CASSPNRGGGTEAFF. The whole variable domain, filled in from reference TRBV9 and TRBJ1-1, reads DSGVTQTPKHLITATGQRVTLRCSPRSGDLSVYWYQQSLDQGLQFLIQYYNGEERAKGNILERFSAQQFPDLHSELNLSSLELGDSALYFCASSPNRGGGTEAFFGQGTRLTVV.

CDR3 coding DNA: TGTGCCAGCAGTTTAAGCCGGGATCCAACTCAGCCCCAGCATTTT. Its protein product is CASSLSRDPTQPQHF. The chain is built from TRBV28 and TRBJ1-5, with D unresolved. The length of the CDR3 is 15 residues. V was cut by 2 bases and J by 6 bases, with 14 bases left in between. CDR1 and CDR2 (germline): MDHEN, SYDVKM.

This chain joins TRBV19 and TRBJ1-2, with D tentatively TRBD1 (6 bases). Deletions cut 6 bases from V and 2 bases from J, with 16 bases between. The CDR3 has 15 amino acids. The germline CDR1 and CDR2 sequences are LNHDA and SQIVND (reference sequence). In nucleotides, the CDR3 is TGTGCCAGTAGACCAGGACAGATTTCGAACTATGGCTACACCTTC. It encodes CASRPGQISNYGYTF.

This sequence joins TRBV9 and TRBJ2-1; a possible D gene is TRBD1 (5 bases). Trimming removed 0 bases at V and 0 bases at J, with 10 bases between. This CDR3 region has 16 residues. Germline lookup yields CDR1 SGDLS and CDR2 YYNGEE. The CDR3 DNA reads TGTGCCAGCAGCGTAGCAGCTGACAGCTCCTACAATGAGCAGTTCTTC. Residues: CASSVAADSSYNEQFF.

This clone was counted between two and nine times. The chain carries TRBV2 and TRBJ1-2; the D gene is possibly TRBD1 (5 bases). The V and J ends lost 2 bases and 7 bases respectively, with 8 bases between them. The CDR3 spans 12 residues. Germline values: CDR1 SNHLY, CDR2 FYNNEI. The CDR3 loop reads CASSESGPGYTF. The CDR3 region has the DNA TGTGCCAGCAGTGAATCAGGGCCTGGCTACACCTTC. Using reference TRBV2 and TRBJ1-2 for the parts outside the CDR3, the full variable domain is EPEVTQTPSHQVTQMGQEVILRCVPISNHLYFYWYRQILGQKVEFLVSFYNNEISEKSEIFDDQFSVERPDGSNFTLKIRSTKLEDSAMYFCASSESGPGYTFGSGTRLTVV.

The V gene is TRBV9, the J gene TRBJ2-1; TRBD1 matches at 8 bases. J gave up 6 bases and V 2 bases, and 4 bases lay outside the gene matches. Germline CDR1 is SGDLS and CDR2 is YYNGEE. The CDR3 consists of 14 residues. CDR3 sequence reads: CASSVHTGGNEQFF. CDR3 in DNA: TGTGCCAGCAGCGTCCATACAGGGGGCAATGAGCAGTTCTTC.

The J gene is TRBJ1-1, the V gene TRBV7-9; 8 bases agree with TRBD1. This CDR3 region has 15 residues. The J segment lost 3 bases and the V segment lost 4 bases, leaving 7 bases of the junction unmatched. The germline V gene encodes CDR1 SEHNR and CDR2 FQNEAQ (reference sequence). DNA of the CDR3: TGTGCCAGCAGCTCGGGACAGGCTTTTGACACTGAAGCTTTCTTT. Translated, it gives CASSSGQAFDTEAFF.